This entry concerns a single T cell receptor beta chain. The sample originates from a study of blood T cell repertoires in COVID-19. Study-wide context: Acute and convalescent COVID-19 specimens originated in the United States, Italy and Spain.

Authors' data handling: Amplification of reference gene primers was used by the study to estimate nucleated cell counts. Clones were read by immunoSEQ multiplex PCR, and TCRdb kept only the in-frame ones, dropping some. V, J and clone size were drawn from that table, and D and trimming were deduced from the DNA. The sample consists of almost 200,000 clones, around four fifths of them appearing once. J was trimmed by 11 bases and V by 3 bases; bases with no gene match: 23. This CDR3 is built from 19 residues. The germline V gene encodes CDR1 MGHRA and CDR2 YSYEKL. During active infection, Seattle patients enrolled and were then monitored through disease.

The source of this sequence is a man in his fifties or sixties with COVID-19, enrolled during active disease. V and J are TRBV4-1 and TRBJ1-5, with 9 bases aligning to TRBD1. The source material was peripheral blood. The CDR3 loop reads CASSQGQGWVEIQQSAQHF. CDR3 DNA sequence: TGCGCCAGCAGCCAGGGACAGGGATGGGTCGAGATTCAGCAATCAGCCCAGCATTTT.